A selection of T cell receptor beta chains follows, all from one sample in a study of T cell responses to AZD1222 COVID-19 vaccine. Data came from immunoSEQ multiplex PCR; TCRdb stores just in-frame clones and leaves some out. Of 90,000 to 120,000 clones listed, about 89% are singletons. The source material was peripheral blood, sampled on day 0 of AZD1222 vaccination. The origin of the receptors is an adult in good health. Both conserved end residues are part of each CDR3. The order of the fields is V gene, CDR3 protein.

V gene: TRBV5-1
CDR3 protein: CASSAGTGSYGYTF

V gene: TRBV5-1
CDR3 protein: CASSGTSGGTGELFF

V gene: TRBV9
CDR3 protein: CASSVVGGNNEQFF

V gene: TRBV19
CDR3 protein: CASSITGQGNSPLHF

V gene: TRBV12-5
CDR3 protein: CASAYQHTEAFF

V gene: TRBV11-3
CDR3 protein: CASGSTSGRKDTGELFF

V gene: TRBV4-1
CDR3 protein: CASSQEGGGYSPLHF

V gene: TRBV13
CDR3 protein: CAAGRRNNEQFF

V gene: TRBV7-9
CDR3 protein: CASSFQLGRLSGANVLTF

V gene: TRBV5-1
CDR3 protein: CASSLALAGVGEQYF

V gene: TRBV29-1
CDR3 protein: CSPYRGPNSPLHF

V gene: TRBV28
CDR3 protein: CASSSGQGDTEAFF

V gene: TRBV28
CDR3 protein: CASSFPQKTAAFF

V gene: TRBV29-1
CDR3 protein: CSVARGTDTQYF

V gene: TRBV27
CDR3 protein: CASTIAALRDTGELFF

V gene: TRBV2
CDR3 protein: CASILDSNQPQHF

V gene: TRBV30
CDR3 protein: CAWSPLNSNQPQHF

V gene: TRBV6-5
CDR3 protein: CASSYGGHGENTEAFF

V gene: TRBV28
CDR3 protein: CASSLGPMGGVTEAFF

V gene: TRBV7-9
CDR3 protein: CASSHRQGSNTEAFF

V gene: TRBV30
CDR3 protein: CAWSVRQGVGQPQHF

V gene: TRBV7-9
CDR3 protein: CASSLTSYEQYF

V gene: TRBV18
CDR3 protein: CASSLVFSGEVTDTQYF

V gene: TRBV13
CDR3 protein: CASSLQGTNEKLFF

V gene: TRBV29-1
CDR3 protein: CSVEGGPGYNEQFF

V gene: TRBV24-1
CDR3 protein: CATSDLPGLAGGGDEQFF

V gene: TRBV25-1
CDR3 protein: CASSELVGGDFTGELFF

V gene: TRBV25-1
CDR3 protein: CASSETSSYNEQFF

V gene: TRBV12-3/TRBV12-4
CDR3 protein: CASSVELGTEAFF

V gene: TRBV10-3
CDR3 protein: CASRSDPDTQYF

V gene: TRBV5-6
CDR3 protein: CASSLYWGRNTGELFF

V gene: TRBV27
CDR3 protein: CASSLLDGKLFF

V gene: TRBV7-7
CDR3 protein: CASSPFMSTGELFF

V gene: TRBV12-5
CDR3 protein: CASVRGQNTGELFF

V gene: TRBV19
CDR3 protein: CASSIQPGQSYEQYF

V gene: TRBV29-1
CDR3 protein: CSGSTSGRYEQFF

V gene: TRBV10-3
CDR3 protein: CAISQGQGGQETQYF

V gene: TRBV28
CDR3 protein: CASSFGRDTQYF

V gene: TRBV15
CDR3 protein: CASTQDPGNTIYF

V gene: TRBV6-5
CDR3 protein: CASRVDRDQPQHF